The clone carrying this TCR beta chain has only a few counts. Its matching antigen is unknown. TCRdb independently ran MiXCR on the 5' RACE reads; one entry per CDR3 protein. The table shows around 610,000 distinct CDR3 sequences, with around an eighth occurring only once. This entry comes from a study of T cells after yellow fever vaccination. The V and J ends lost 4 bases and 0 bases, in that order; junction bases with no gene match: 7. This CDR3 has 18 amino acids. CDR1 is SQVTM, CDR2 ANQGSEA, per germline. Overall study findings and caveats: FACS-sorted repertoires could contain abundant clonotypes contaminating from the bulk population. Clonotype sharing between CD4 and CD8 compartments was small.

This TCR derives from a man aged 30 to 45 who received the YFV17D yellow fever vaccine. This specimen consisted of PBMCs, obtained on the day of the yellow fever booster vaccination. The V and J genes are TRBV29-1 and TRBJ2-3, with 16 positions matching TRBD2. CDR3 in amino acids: CSVAGTSGRVSSTDTQYF. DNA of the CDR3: TGCAGCGTTGCTGGGACTAGCGGGAGGGTTTCTAGCACAGATACGCAGTATTTT.